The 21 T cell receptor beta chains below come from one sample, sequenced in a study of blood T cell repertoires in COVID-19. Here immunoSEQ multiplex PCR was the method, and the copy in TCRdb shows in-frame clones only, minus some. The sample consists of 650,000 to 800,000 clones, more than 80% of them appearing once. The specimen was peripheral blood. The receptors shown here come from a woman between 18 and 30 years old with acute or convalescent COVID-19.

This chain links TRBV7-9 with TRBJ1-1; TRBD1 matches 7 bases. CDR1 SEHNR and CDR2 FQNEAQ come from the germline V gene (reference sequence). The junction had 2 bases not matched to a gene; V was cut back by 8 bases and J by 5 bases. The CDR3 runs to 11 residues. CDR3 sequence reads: CASLTGTEAFF. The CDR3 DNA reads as TGTGCCAGCCTGACAGGGACTGAAGCTTTCTTT.

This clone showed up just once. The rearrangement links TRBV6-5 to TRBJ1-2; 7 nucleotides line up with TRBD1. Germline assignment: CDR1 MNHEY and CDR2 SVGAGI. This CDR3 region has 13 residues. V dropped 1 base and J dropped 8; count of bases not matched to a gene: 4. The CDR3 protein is CASSYLGQWGYTF. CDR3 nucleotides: TGTGCCAGCAGTTACTTGGGACAGTGGGGCTACACCTTC.

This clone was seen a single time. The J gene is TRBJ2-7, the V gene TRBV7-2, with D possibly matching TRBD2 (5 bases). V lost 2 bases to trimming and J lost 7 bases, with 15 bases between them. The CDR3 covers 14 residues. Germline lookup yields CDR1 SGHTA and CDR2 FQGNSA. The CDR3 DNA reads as TGTGCCAGCAGCTTATGGGCCCTTTCGGGGGAGCAGTACTTC. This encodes CASSLWALSGEQYF.

Written as DNA, the CDR3 is TGCGCCAGCAGCCCCGGACAGGGCGAAACAGGGGGAAACACCATATATTTT. Its translation: CASSPGQGETGGNTIYF. The chain is built from TRBV5-1 and TRBJ1-3; 8 positions match TRBD1. The CDR3 has 17 amino acids. The junction had 13 bases not matched to a gene; V was cut back by 4 bases and J by 4 bases. Germline CDR1 and CDR2: SGHRS and YFSETQ.

DNA for the CDR3: TGTGCCAGCAGCTTCCTACGGGACAGAAACACAGATACGCAGTATTTT. Encoded protein: CASSFLRDRNTDTQYF. The rearrangement links TRBV7-6 to TRBJ2-3, with TRBD1 matching over 7 bases. V shed 3 bases and J 2 bases; nucleotides not matched to a gene: 8. The CDR3 has 16 amino acids. From germline, CDR1 is SGHVS and CDR2 FNYEAQ.

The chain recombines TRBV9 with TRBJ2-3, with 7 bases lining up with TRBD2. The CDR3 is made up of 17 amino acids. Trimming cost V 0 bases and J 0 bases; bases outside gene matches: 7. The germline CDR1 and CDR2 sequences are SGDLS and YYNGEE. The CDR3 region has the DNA TGTGCCAGCAGCGTAGAGGGCGGGGGATCTAGCACAGATACGCAGTATTTT. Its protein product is CASSVEGGGSSTDTQYF.

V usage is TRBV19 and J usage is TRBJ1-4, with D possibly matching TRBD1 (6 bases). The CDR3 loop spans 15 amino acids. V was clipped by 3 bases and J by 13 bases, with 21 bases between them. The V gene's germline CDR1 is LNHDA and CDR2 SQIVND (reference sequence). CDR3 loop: CASSISGGAAVGLFF. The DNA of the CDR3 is TGTGCCAGTAGTATCTCGGGGGGGGCCGCCGTGGGACTGTTTTTT. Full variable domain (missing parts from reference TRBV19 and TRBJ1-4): DGGITQSPKYLFRKEGQNVTLSCEQNLNHDAMYWYRQDPGQGLRLIYYSQIVNDFQKGDIAEGYSVSREKKESFPLTVTSAQKNPTAFYLCASSISGGAAVGLFFGSGTQLSVL.

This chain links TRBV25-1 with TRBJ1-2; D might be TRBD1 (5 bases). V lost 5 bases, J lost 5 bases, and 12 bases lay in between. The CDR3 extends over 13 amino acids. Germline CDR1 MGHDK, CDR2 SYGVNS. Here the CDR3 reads CASSPDSHYGYTF. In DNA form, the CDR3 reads TGTGCCAGCAGTCCCGACAGCCATTATGGCTACACCTTC.

This chain's CDR3 is CASSPLGRGTDTQYF. The CDR3, as DNA: TGTGCCAGCAGCCCCCTCGGGAGAGGCACAGATACGCAGTATTTT. The chain combines TRBV9 with TRBJ2-3, with D possibly being TRBD2 (6 bases). Germline V gene sequence: CDR1 SGDLS, CDR2 YYNGEE. This CDR3 has 15 residues. V lost 4 bases to trimming and J lost 1 base, with 13 bases between them.

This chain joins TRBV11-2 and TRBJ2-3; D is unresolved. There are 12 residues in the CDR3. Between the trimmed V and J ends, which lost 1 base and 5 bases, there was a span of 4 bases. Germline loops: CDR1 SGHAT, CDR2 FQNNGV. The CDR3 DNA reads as TGTGCCAGCAGCTTAGGTATAGATACGCAGTATTTT. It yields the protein CASSLGIDTQYF.

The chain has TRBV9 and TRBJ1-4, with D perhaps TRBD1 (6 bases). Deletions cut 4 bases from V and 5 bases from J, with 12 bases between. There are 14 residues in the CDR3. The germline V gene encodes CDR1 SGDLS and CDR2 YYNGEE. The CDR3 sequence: CASSSSGVNEKLFF. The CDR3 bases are TGTGCCAGCAGCTCTTCAGGGGTCAATGAAAAACTGTTTTTT.

The CDR3 loop is CASSQDGSDLYNEQFF. The DNA for the CDR3 is TGCGCCAGCAGCCAAGATGGTAGCGACCTCTACAATGAGCAGTTCTTC. V is TRBV4-3 and J is TRBJ2-1; D possibly corresponds to TRBD2 (5 bases). Trimming took 0 bases from V and 3 from J, leaving 12 bases between them. The CDR3 is 16 amino acids. The germline CDR1 and CDR2 sequences are LGHNA and YSLEER.

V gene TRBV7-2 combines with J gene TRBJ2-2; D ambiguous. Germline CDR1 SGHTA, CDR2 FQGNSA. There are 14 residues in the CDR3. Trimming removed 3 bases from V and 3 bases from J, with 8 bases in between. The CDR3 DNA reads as TGTGCCAGCAGCTTCCCAGCGTACACCGGGGAGCTGTTTTTT. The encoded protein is CASSFPAYTGELFF.

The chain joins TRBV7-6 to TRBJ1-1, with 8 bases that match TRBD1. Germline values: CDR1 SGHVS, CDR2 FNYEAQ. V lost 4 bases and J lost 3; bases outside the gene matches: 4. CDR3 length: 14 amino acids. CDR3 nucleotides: TGTGCCAGCAGCTACAGGGGGGCGGACACTGAAGCTTTCTTT. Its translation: CASSYRGADTEAFF.

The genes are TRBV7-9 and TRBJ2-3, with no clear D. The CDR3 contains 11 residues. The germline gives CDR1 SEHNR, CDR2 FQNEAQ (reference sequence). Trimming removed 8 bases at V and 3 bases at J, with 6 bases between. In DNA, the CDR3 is TGTGCCAGCTCTAAGACAGATACGCAGTATTTT. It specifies CASSKTDTQYF.

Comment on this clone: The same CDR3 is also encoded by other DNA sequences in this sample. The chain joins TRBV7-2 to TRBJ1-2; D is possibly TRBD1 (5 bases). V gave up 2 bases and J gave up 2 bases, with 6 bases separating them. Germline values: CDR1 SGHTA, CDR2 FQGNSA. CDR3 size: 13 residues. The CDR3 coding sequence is TGTGCCAGCAGCTTAAGGGGAAACTATGGCTACACCTTC. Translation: CASSLRGNYGYTF.

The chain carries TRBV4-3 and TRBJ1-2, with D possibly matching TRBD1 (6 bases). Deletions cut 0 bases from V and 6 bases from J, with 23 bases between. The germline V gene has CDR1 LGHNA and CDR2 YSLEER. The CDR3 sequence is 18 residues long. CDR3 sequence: CASSQDELVSGRGDGYTF. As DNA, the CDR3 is TGCGCCAGCAGCCAAGATGAGCTCGTCTCCGGCAGGGGTGATGGCTACACCTTC.

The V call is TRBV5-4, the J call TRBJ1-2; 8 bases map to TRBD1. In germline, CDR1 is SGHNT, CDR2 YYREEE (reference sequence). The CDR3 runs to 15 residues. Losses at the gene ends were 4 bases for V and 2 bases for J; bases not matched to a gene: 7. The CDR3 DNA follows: TGTGCCAGCAGCCCTGGACAGGGTAAGAACTATGGCTACACCTTC. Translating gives CASSPGQGKNYGYTF. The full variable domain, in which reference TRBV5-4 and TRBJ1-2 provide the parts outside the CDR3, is ETGVTQSPTHLIKTRGQQVTLRCSSQSGHNTVSWYQQALGQGPQFIFQYYREEENGRGNFPPRFSGLQFPNYSSELNVNALELDDSALYLCASSPGQGKNYGYTFGSGTRLTVV.

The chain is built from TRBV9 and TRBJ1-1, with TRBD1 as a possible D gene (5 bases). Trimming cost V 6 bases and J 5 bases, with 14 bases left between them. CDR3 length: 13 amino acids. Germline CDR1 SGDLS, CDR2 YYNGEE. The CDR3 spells CASMSGGGTEAFF. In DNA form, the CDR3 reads TGTGCCAGCATGTCAGGCGGGGGAACTGAAGCTTTCTTT.

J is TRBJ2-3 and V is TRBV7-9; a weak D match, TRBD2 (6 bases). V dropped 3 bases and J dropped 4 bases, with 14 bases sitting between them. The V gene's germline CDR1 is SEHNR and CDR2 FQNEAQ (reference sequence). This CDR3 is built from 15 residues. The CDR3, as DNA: TGTGCCAGCAGCTTTATAGGGGAGGCCTCAGATACGCAGTATTTT. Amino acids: CASSFIGEASDTQYF. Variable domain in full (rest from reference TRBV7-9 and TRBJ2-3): DTGVSQNPRHKITKRGQNVTFRCDPISEHNRLYWYRQTLGQGPEFLTYFQNEAQLEKSRLLSDRFSAERPKGSFSTLEIQRTEQGDSAMYLCASSFIGEASDTQYFGPGTRLTVL.

The CDR3 is CASSLTGDTQYF. CDR3 DNA: TGTGCCAGCAGCCTGACTGGAGATACGCAGTATTTT. This sequence joins TRBV7-2 and TRBJ2-3, with D uncertain. The CDR3 consists of 12 residues. The germline CDR1 and CDR2 sequences are SGHTA and FQGNSA. V was pared by 5 bases and J by 5 bases, with 8 bases between.